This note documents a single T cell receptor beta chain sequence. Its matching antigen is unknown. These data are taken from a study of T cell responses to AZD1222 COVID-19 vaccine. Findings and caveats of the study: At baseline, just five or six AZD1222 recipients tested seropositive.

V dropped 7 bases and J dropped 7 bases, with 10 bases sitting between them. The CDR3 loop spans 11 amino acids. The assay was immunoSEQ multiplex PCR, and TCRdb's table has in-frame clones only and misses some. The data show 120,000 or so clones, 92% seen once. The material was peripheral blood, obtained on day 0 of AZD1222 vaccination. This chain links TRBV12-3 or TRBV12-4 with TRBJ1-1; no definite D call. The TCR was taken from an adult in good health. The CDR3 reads CASTRVGEAFF. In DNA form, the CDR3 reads TGTGCCAGCACTCGGGTCGGTGAAGCTTTCTTT.